The sequence of this T cell receptor (beta chain) was determined in a study of blood T cells in healthy people across ages. Germline V gene sequence: CDR1 MDHEN, CDR2 SYDVKM. The CDR3 is 14 amino acids. Sample-barcoded 5' priming and a J-beta primer mix drove a second PCR of 7 to 11 cycles. TCRdb passed the 5' RACE reads through MiXCR, listing each CDR3 protein once. In the table there are 700,000 to 950,000 distinct CDR3 sequences, 40% to 45% of which are singletons. The sequencing sample was made of blood. The clonotype comes from a woman aged 60-70 years in good health. The chain links TRBV28 to TRBJ2-5, with 7 bases matching TRBD1. The end of the DNA fits TRBJ2-7 better, so the J call may be wrong. CDR3 protein: CASTLPGQIYEQYF. CDR3 nucleotides: TGTGCCAGCACCCTTCCGGGACAGATATACGAGCAGTACTTC.